Listed below are T cell receptor beta chains from one sample, sequenced in a study of CD8+CD57+ T cells in acquired aplastic anemia. Each CDR3 protein gets one entry after TCRdb re-called the reads with MiXCR. Counted here are about 160,000 distinct CDR3 sequences, roughly 47% occurring once; the ten biggest clones make up approximately 1%. Material: sorted CD4+, CD8+, or CD8+CD57+ T cells (not recorded which) from PBMCs. These TCRs come from a human donor in good health. The CDR3 runs from the conserved cysteine through the conserved F or W. The D gene is left open where the match is weak. The size field is filled for only some rows; it gives once, few, many or a size class.

V gene: TRBV25-1
J gene: TRBJ1-6
clone size: -
D gene: -
CDR3 DNA: TGTGCCAGCAGTGAATTCGGGCAGAGCTCCTATAATTCACCCCTCCACTTT
CDR3 protein: CASSEFGQSSYNSPLHF

V gene: TRBV24-1
J gene: TRBJ2-4
clone size: -
D gene: -
CDR3 DNA: TGTGCCACCAGTGATTTTGGCATTCAGTACTTC
CDR3 protein: CATSDFGIQYF

V gene: TRBV2
J gene: TRBJ1-2
clone size: many
D gene: TRBD1
CDR3 DNA: TGTGCCATCTCCTCGACAGGGTATGGCTACACCTTC
CDR3 protein: CAISSTGYGYTF

V gene: TRBV13
J gene: TRBJ2-5
clone size: once
D gene: TRBD2
CDR3 DNA: TGTGCCAGCAGTGAATGGCGGGGGGGCTTGGAGACCCAGTACTTC
CDR3 protein: CASSEWRGGLETQYF

V gene: TRBV2
J gene: TRBJ2-7
clone size: -
D gene: TRBD2
CDR3 DNA: TGTGCCAGCAGTGAAGCGGGCGGGGGGGCCTACGAGCAGTACTTC
CDR3 protein: CASSEAGGGAYEQYF

V gene: TRBV29-1
J gene: TRBJ1-1
clone size: -
D gene: -
CDR3 DNA: TGCAGCGCCTCCCATGGCACTGAAGCTTTCTTT
CDR3 protein: CSASHGTEAFF

V gene: TRBV20-1
J gene: TRBJ2-1
clone size: many
D gene: -
CDR3 DNA: TGCAGTGCTAGTTTCCGGTCACTACACAATGAGCAGTTCTTC
CDR3 protein: CSASFRSLHNEQFF

V gene: TRBV20-1
J gene: TRBJ1-5
clone size: -
D gene: -
CDR3 DNA: TGCAGTGCTAGGGCAGACTATAGCAATCAGCCCCAGCATTTT
CDR3 protein: CSARADYSNQPQHF

V gene: TRBV7-2
J gene: TRBJ2-3
clone size: many
D gene: TRBD2
CDR3 DNA: TGTGCCAGCAGCTCCGGGGGGAACACAGATACGCAGTATTTT
CDR3 protein: CASSSGGNTDTQYF

V gene: TRBV15
J gene: TRBJ1-5
clone size: -
D gene: -
CDR3 DNA: TGTGCCACCAGCAGGGACAGAGCTAATCAGCCCCAGCATTTT
CDR3 protein: CATSRDRANQPQHF

V gene: TRBV12-3/TRBV12-4
J gene: TRBJ1-5
clone size: -
D gene: TRBD1
CDR3 DNA: TGTGTCAGCAGACAGGGGTTAAGCAATCAGCCCCAGCATTTT
CDR3 protein: CVSRQGLSNQPQHF

V gene: TRBV5-4
J gene: TRBJ2-5
clone size: many
D gene: -
CDR3 DNA: TGTGCCAGCAGCGGCACAGGGTGGGAGACCCAGTACTTC
CDR3 protein: CASSGTGWETQYF

V gene: TRBV9
J gene: TRBJ2-1
clone size: -
D gene: TRBD2
CDR3 DNA: TGTGCCAGCAGCGTAGGAGCGGGAGGACCCTACAATGAGCAGTTCTTC
CDR3 protein: CASSVGAGGPYNEQFF

V gene: TRBV19
J gene: TRBJ2-1
clone size: many
D gene: -
CDR3 DNA: TGTGCCAGTAGTATAACAGGGCTCGGCGAGCAGTTCTTC
CDR3 protein: CASSITGLGEQFF

V gene: TRBV5-1
J gene: TRBJ1-2
clone size: many
D gene: -
CDR3 DNA: TGCGCCAGCAGCGTGAGCGGGATCTATGGCTACACCTTC
CDR3 protein: CASSVSGIYGYTF

V gene: TRBV24-1
J gene: TRBJ2-3
clone size: -
D gene: TRBD1
CDR3 DNA: TGTGCCACCAGTAAGGGGGCGCCGGATACGCAGTATTTT
CDR3 protein: CATSKGAPDTQYF

V gene: TRBV28
J gene: TRBJ2-1
clone size: -
D gene: -
CDR3 DNA: TGTGCCAGCAGTTTTTCCGCACTAGTGGGACGGTTCTTC
CDR3 protein: CASSFSALVGRFF

V gene: TRBV12-3/TRBV12-4
J gene: TRBJ2-7
clone size: -
D gene: -
CDR3 DNA: TGTGCCAGCAGCGACGGCACCTACGAGCAGTACTTC
CDR3 protein: CASSDGTYEQYF

V gene: TRBV7-9
J gene: TRBJ1-1
clone size: many
D gene: -
CDR3 DNA: TGTGCCAGCAGCTTGGAGGGGGGAACTGAAGCTTTCTTT
CDR3 protein: CASSLEGGTEAFF

V gene: TRBV4-3
J gene: TRBJ2-7
clone size: many
D gene: -
CDR3 DNA: TGCGCCAGCAGCCAAGATGCGACCAGCTACGAGCAGTACTTC
CDR3 protein: CASSQDATSYEQYF

V gene: TRBV7-2
J gene: TRBJ2-5
clone size: -
D gene: -
CDR3 DNA: TGTGCCAGCAGCTCTAGGACACCTCTGGAGACCCAGTACTTC
CDR3 protein: CASSSRTPLETQYF

V gene: TRBV6-6
J gene: TRBJ2-7
clone size: few
D gene: -
CDR3 DNA: TGTGCCAGCAGTTACTCGGTGAAGCGAGGGATATCCTACGAGCAGTACTTC
CDR3 protein: CASSYSVKRGISYEQYF

V gene: TRBV4-1
J gene: TRBJ2-1
clone size: -
D gene: -
CDR3 DNA: TGCGCCAGCAGCCCAAGGACAGCCTCCTACAATGAGCAGTTCTTC
CDR3 protein: CASSPRTASYNEQFF